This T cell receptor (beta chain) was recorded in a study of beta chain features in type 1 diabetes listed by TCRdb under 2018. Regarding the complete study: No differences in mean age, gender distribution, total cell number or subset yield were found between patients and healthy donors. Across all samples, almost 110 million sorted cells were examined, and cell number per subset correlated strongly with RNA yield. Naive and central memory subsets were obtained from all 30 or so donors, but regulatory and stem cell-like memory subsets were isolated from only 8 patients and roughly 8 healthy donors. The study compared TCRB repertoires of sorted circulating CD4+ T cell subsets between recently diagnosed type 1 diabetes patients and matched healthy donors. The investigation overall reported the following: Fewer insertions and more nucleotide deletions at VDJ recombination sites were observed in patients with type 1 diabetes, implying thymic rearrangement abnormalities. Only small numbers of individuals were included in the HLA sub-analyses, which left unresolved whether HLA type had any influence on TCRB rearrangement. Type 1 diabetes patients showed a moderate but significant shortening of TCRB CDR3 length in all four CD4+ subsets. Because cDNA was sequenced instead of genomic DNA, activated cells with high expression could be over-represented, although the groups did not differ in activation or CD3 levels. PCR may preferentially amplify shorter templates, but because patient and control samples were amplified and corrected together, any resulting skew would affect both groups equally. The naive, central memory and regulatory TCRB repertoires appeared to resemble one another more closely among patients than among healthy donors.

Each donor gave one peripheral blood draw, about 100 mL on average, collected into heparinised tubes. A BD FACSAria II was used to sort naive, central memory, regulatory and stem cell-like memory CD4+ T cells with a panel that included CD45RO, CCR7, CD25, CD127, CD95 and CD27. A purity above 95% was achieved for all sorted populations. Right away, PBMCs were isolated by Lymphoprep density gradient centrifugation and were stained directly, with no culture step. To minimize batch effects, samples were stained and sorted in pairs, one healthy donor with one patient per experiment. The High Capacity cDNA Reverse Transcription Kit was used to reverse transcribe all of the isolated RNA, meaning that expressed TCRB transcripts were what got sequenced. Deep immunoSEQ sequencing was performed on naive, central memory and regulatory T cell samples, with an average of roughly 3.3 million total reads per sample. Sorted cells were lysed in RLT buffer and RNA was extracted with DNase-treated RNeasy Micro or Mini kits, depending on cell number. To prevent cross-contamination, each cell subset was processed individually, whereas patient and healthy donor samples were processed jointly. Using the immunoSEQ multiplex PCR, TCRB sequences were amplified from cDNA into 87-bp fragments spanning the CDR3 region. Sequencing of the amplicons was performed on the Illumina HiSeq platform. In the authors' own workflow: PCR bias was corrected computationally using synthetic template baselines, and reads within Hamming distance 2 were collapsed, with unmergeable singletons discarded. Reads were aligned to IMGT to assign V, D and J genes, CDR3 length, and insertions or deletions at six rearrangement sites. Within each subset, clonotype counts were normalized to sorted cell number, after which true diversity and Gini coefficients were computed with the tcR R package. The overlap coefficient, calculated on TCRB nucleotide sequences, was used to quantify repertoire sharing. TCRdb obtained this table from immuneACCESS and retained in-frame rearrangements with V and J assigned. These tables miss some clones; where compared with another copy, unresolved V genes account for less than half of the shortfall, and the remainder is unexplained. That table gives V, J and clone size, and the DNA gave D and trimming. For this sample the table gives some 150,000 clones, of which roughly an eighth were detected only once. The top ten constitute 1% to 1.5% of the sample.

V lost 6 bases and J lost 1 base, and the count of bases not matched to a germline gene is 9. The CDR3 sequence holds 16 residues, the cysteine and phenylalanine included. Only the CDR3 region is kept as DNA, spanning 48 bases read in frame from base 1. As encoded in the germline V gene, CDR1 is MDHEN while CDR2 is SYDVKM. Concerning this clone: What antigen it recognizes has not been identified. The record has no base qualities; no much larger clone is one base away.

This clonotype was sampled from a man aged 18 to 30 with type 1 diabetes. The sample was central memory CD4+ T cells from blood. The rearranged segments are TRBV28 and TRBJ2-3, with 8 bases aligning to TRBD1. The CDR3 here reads CASSAPWGQGTDTQYF. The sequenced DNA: TGTGCCAGCAGCGCACCGTGGGGACAGGGCACAGATACGCAGTATTTT.